The present T cell receptor beta chain was sequenced within a study of blood T cell repertoires in COVID-19. Background on the study: PBMCs, B-cell-depleted T cells, or T cells were the source of the cDNA or gDNA that made up the material.

Seattle-derived patients entered the study during active infection and were followed longitudinally. In the source study's methods: For nucleated cells, counts were estimated from reference gene primer amplification. Here immunoSEQ multiplex PCR was the method, and the copy in TCRdb shows in-frame clones only, minus some. The DNA gave D and trimming, while V, J and clone size come from that table. Of under 350,000 clones listed, just under 90% were seen once; the top ten hold about 2%. V lost 3 bases and J lost 4, with 19 bases in between. This CDR3 spans 16 amino acids. CDR1 is MGHRA, CDR2 YSYEKL, per germline.

This receptor was taken from a woman aged 25 to 45 with COVID-19, enrolled during active disease. The J gene is TRBJ2-7, the V gene TRBV4-1; tentative D call: TRBD2 (6 bases). What was sequenced was peripheral blood. The CDR3 loop is CASSQSYPSGFYEQYF. In DNA, the CDR3 is TGCGCCAGCAGCCAGTCGTACCCAAGCGGGTTTTACGAGCAGTACTTC.